The 24 T cell receptor beta chains reported below all come from one sample, sequenced in a study of cytomegalovirus exposure and HLA in healthy donors. A multiplex PCR was run with 60 Vbeta primers and 13 Jbeta primers. Sequenced by immunoSEQ multiplex PCR; TCRdb stores in-frame clones only, minus some. The sample yields 150,000 to 200,000 clones, 77% seen once. Sequenced input: PBMCs. These receptor sequences come from a woman between 40 and 55 years old in good health and CMV-seropositive.

The chain couples TRBV4-1 to TRBJ1-1; the match to TRBD1 covers 9 bases. V shed 0 bases and J 6 bases; nucleotides not matched to a gene: 11. The CDR3 loop spans 17 amino acids. CDR1 is MGHRA and CDR2 is YSYEKL in the germline V gene. This CDR3 reads CASSQERRDREVSEAFF. In DNA form, the CDR3 reads TGCGCCAGCAGCCAAGAAAGGAGGGACAGGGAGGTTTCTGAAGCTTTCTTT.

J is TRBJ2-3 and V is TRBV6-1; 9 bases fit TRBD1. The CDR3 runs to 13 residues. CDR1 and CDR2 (germline): MNHNS, SASEGT. V shed 6 bases and J 6 bases; nucleotides not matched to a gene: 4. For the CDR3, the DNA is TGTGCCAGCAGACAACAGGGGGCTGATACGCAGTATTTT. This translates into CASRQQGADTQYF.

This clone was found once. The chain joins TRBV4-1 to TRBJ1-4; possibly TRBD1 for D (6 bases). Germline V CDR1 and CDR2: MGHRA, YSYEKL. V shed 1 base and J shed 4 bases, with 7 bases lying between them. The length of the CDR3 is 14 residues. As DNA, the CDR3 is TGCGCCAGCAGCCAAGGGGACATTAATGAAAAACTGTTTTTT. This sequence encodes CASSQGDINEKLFF.

This sequence joins TRBV9 and TRBJ2-2; 8 positions agree with TRBD1. CDR1 and CDR2 from the germline V gene are SGDLS and YYNGEE. The CDR3 loop spans 14 amino acids. V shed 0 bases and J 6 bases; nucleotides not matched to a gene: 1. The CDR3 is CASSVATGAGELFF. CDR3 bases: TGTGCCAGCAGCGTAGCGACAGGGGCCGGGGAGCTGTTTTTT.

The chain uses TRBV2 and TRBJ2-5, with D unresolved. The J call may be faulty, since TRBJ2-7 better matches the DNA end. The CDR3 is 13 amino acids. Germline CDR1 SNHLY, CDR2 FYNNEI. The CDR3, as DNA: TGTGCCAGCAGGCGAAACTCACCTAGCGAGCAGTACTTC. It specifies CASRRNSPSEQYF.

The chain is built from TRBV11-2 and TRBJ1-1; 7 nucleotides align to TRBD1. This CDR3 spans 15 amino acids. Germline lookup yields CDR1 SGHAT and CDR2 FQNNGV. J lost 4 bases, V lost 5 bases, and 10 bases had no gene match. As DNA, the CDR3 is TGTGCCAGCAGCCCCCTTCAGGGGGTCGGCACTGAAGCTTTCTTT. Its translation: CASSPLQGVGTEAFF.

Comments on this clone: No conserved phenylalanine or tryptophan is present at the end of the CDR3, so a read error is the likely explanation. V is TRBV5-1 and J is TRBJ1-1, with TRBD1 identical over 8 bases. V was pared by 4 bases and J by 0 bases, with 2 bases of the junction left unmatched. Germline lookup yields CDR1 SGHRS and CDR2 YFSETQ. The CDR3 loop spans 14 amino acids. The CDR3 is CASSAQGVNTEAFS. The CDR3 DNA reads as TGCGCCAGCAGCGCACAGGGGGTGAACACTGAAGCTTTCTCT.

The genes are TRBV23-1 and TRBJ2-6; a possible D gene is TRBD1 (6 bases). Being an ORF, TRBV23-1 has a function that is uncertain. V lost 0 bases, J lost 4 bases, and 16 bases lay in between. CDR3 length: 18 amino acids. CDR3 nucleotide sequence: TGCGCCAGCAGTCAATCGGTAATACAGGGTACGGGGGCCAACGTCCTGACTTTC. The encoded protein is CASSQSVIQGTGANVLTF.

The V call is TRBV4-3, the J call TRBJ2-1; no reliable D call. CDR1 and CDR2 from the germline V gene are LGHNA and YSLEER. V lost 0 bases and J lost 6, with 18 bases in between. CDR3 length equals 17 residues. The CDR3 coding sequence is TGCGCCAGCAGCCAAGATCACTCCGAGGCCGATCCCAATGAGCAGTTCTTC. Translated: CASSQDHSEADPNEQFF.

The rearrangement links TRBV6-5 to TRBJ2-7; D possibly corresponds to TRBD2 (5 bases). The CDR3 covers 14 residues. Germline lookup yields CDR1 MNHEY and CDR2 SVGAGI. V was cut by 5 bases and J by 7 bases, with 18 bases left in between. This CDR3 is CASSPGLLSREQYF. Written as DNA, the CDR3 is TGTGCCAGCAGTCCCGGACTTCTCTCTCGGGAGCAGTACTTC.

The V and J genes are TRBV21-1 and TRBJ1-5; TRBD1 is taken as the D call from the table, unchecked against the DNA. TRBV21-1 has pseudogene status. The CDR3 runs 16 residues. CDR3 bases: TGTGCCAGCAGCAGAGGGACAGGGGATAGCAATCAGCCCCAGCATTTT. As protein: CASSRGTGDSNQPQHF.

The chain combines TRBV11-3 with TRBJ1-2; D is unclear. CDR3 length equals 17 residues. Germline CDR1 SGHNT, CDR2 YENEEA. V was pared by 1 base and J by 0 bases, with 15 bases between. CDR3 sequence reads: CASSLGLSFPANYGYTF. CDR3 nucleotides: TGTGCCAGCAGCTTAGGTCTTAGTTTCCCTGCTAACTATGGCTACACCTTC.

The chain couples TRBV7-2 to TRBJ1-2; D not certain. The CDR3 has 11 amino acids. Trimming stripped 3 bases from V and 7 bases from J, with 6 bases between. The germline gives CDR1 SGHTA, CDR2 FQGNSA. The CDR3 DNA reads TGTGCCAGCAGCTTTATGCGTGGCTACACCTTC. Amino acids: CASSFMRGYTF.

This clone was seen once. J is TRBJ2-4 and V is TRBV15; 11 nucleotides agree with TRBD1. With 0 bases clipped from V and 7 bases from J, the junction kept 5 bases outside the gene matches. CDR1 and CDR2 (germline): LNHNV, YYDKDF (reference sequence). There are 16 residues in the CDR3. DNA for the CDR3: TGTGCCACCAGCAGAGATATTGGACAGGGGGCGAACATTCAGTACTTC. Protein: CATSRDIGQGANIQYF. The full variable domain, completed using reference TRBV15 and TRBJ2-4, is DAMVIQNPRYQVTQFGKPVTLSCSQTLNHNVMYWYQQKSSQAPKLLFHYYDKDFNNEADTPDNFQSRRPNTSFCFLDIRSPGLGDTAMYLCATSRDIGQGANIQYFGAGTRLSVL.

The V gene is TRBV28, the J gene TRBJ2-5; perhaps TRBD2 as D (7 bases). In germline, CDR1 is MDHEN, CDR2 SYDVKM. This CDR3 is built from 15 residues. V was pared by 6 bases and J by 4 bases, with 18 bases between. The CDR3: CASSDGGAGGETQYF. CDR3 coding DNA: TGTGCCAGCAGCGATGGGGGGGCTGGAGGAGAGACCCAGTACTTC.

This chain links TRBV5-6 with TRBJ2-5, with TRBD2 identical over 9 bases. Germline CDR1 reads SGHDT; CDR2 reads YYEEEE. With 0 bases clipped from V and 5 bases from J, the junction kept 2 bases outside the gene matches. The CDR3 spans 14 residues. CDR3 DNA sequence: TGTGCCAGCAGCTTGGGGACTAGCGAGGAGACCCAGTACTTC. Its protein product is CASSLGTSEETQYF.

The chain combines TRBV5-8 with TRBJ2-3; 7 positions match TRBD1. Germline values: CDR1 SGHTS, CDR2 YDEGEE. Unmatched junction bases numbered 6, after V lost 0 bases and J lost 2 bases. This CDR3 spans 16 amino acids. Here the CDR3 DNA reads TGTGCCAGCAGCTTGGGTCGGGACAGAAACACAGATACGCAGTATTTT. Translated: CASSLGRDRNTDTQYF. The whole variable domain, remainder taken from reference TRBV5-8 and TRBJ2-3, is EAGVTQSPTHLIKTRGQQATLRCSPISGHTSVYWYQQALGLGLQFLLWYDEGEERNRGNFPPRFSGRQFPNYSSELNVNALELEDSALYLCASSLGRDRNTDTQYFGPGTRLTVL.

This clone was detected once. V usage is TRBV7-8 and J usage is TRBJ2-5, with a possible D match to TRBD1 (6 bases). The CDR3 has 16 residues. Germline V gene lookup returns CDR1 SGHVS and CDR2 FQNEAQ. Trimming took off 5 bases at V and 3 bases at J, with 19 bases between the two ends. CDR3 sequence (DNA): TGTGCCAGCAGCACCGACAGGCTTAGGGCCAAAGAGACCCAGTACTTC. Its translation is CASSTDRLRAKETQYF.

This chain uses TRBV6-4 with TRBJ2-5; tentative D call: TRBD2 (5 bases). From germline, CDR1 is MRHNA and CDR2 SNTAGT. V shed 3 bases and J shed 13 bases, with 21 bases lying between them. The CDR3 runs to 14 residues. The CDR3 DNA is TGTGCCAGCAGTGATACCGGGATCCACCCTCGAACGTACTTC. This translates into CASSDTGIHPRTYF.

CDR3 region: CASSPTTGEYQETQYF. CDR3 coding DNA: TGTGCCAGCAGCCCGACGACAGGCGAGTACCAAGAGACCCAGTACTTC. The J gene is TRBJ2-5, the V gene TRBV9; a weak D match, TRBD1 (6 bases). Looked up from germline, CDR1 is SGDLS and CDR2 is YYNGEE. The CDR3 spans 16 residues. V lost 4 bases to trimming and J lost 0 bases, with 16 bases between them.

V and J are TRBV5-6 and TRBJ2-2; 7 bases map to TRBD2. Germline CDR1 and CDR2: SGHDT and YYEEEE. The CDR3 runs to 17 residues. V lost 4 bases, J lost 1 base, and 10 bases stayed unmatched. The CDR3: CASSREPAGRNTGELFF. DNA for the CDR3: TGTGCCAGCAGCAGAGAGCCAGCGGGGAGGAACACCGGGGAGCTGTTTTTT.

DNA of the CDR3: TGTGCCAGCATGCAAGGGGCAGGCAATCAGCCCCAGCATTTT. This translates into CASMQGAGNQPQHF. This chain links TRBV6-1 with TRBJ1-5; TRBD1 might be the D (5 bases). The V and J ends lost 7 bases and 2 bases respectively, with 12 bases between them. Germline CDR1 reads MNHNS; CDR2 reads SASEGT. CDR3 size: 14 residues.

The chain has TRBV5-4 and TRBJ2-7, with a tentative D call TRBD1 (5 bases). The CDR3 is 14 residues long. The V and J ends lost 3 bases and 3 bases respectively, with 13 bases between them. Per the germline V gene, CDR1 is SGHNT and CDR2 is YYREEE (reference sequence). CDR3 sequence: CASSSQGALYEQYF. The CDR3 DNA reads as TGTGCCAGCAGCTCTCAGGGTGCCCTCTACGAGCAGTACTTC.

The rearrangement uses TRBV9 and TRBJ2-7; TRBD2 matches 10 bases. Trimming took 3 bases from V and 4 from J; bases not matched to a gene: 7. Germline values: CDR1 SGDLS, CDR2 YYNGEE. The CDR3 spans 15 residues. CDR3 residues: CASSAAGGSFYEQYF. In DNA, the CDR3 is TGTGCCAGCAGCGCAGCGGGGGGGTCCTTTTACGAGCAGTACTTC.